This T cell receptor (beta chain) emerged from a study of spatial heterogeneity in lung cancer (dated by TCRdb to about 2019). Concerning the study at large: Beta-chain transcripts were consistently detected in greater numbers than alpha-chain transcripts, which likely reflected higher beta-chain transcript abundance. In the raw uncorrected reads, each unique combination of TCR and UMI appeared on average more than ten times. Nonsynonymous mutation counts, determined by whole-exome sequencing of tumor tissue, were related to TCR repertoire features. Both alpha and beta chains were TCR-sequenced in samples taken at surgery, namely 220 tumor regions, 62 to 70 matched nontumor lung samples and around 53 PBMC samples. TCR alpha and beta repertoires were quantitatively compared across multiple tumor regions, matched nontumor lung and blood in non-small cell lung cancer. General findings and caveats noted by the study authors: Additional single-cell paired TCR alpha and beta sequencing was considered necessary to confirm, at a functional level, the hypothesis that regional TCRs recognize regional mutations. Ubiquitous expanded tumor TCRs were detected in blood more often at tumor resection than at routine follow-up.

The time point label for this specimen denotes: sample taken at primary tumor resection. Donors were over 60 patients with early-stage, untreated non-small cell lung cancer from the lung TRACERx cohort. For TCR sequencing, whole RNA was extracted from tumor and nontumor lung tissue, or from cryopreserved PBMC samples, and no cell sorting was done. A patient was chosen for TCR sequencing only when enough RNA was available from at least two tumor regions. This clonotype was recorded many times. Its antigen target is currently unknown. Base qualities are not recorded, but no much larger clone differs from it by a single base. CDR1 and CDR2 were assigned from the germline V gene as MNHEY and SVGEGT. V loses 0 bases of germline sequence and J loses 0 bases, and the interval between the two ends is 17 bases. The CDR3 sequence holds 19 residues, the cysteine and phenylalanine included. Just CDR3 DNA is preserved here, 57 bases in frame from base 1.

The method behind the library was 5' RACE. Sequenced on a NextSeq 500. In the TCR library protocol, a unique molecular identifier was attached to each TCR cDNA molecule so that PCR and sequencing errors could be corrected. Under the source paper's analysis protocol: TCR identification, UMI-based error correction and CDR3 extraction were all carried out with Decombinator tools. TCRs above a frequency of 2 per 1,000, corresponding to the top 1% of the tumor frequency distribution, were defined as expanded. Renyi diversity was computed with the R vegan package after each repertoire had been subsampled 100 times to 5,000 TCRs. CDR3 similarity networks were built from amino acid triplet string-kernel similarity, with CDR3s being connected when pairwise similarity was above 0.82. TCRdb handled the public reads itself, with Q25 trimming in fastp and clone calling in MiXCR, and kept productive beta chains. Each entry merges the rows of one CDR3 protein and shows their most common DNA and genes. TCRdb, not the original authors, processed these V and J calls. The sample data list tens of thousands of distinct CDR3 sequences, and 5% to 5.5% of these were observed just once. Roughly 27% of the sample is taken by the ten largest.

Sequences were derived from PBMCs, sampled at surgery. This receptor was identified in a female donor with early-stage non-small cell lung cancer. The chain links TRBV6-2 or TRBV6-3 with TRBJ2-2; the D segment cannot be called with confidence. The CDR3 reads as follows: CASSYSILPEDTNTGELFF. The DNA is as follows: TGTGCCAGCAGTTACTCGATCCTGCCAGAAGATACGAACACCGGGGAGCTGTTTTTT.